The rows below give T cell receptor beta chains drawn from one sample of a study of T cells in Graves' hyperthyroidism and ophthalmopathy. TCRdb reprocessed the multiplex PCR reads via MiXCR and lists one record per CDR3 protein. The sample shows roughly 420,000 distinct CDR3 sequences, approximately 14% of them seen only once. The sequenced sample was blood. All receptors come from a young woman with Graves' hyperthyroidism. Both conserved end residues are part of each CDR3. Fields, in order: J gene, D gene, V gene, clone size, CDR3 protein, CDR3 DNA. D genes are given only for firm matches. Only part of the rows carry a size: once, few, many, or a class if the clone is expanded.

>TRBJ2-7|TRBD2|TRBV28|many
CASSLSAGNYEQYF
TGTGCCAGCAGTTTATCAGCGGGGAACTACGAGCAGTACTTC
>TRBJ2-3|.|TRBV5-1|few
CASSLYADTQYF
TGCGCCAGCAGCTTGTACGCAGATACGCAGTATTTT
>TRBJ2-1|.|TRBV7-8|.
CASSLAGGGAYEQFF
TGTGCCAGCAGCTTAGCGGGAGGTGGCGCGTATGAGCAGTTCTTC
>TRBJ2-3|TRBD2|TRBV7-9|few
CASNRGLAGYADTQYF
TGTGCCAGCAACCGGGGACTAGCGGGGTATGCAGATACGCAGTATTTT
>TRBJ1-5|.|TRBV2|many
CASSYRGTMSNQPQHF
TGTGCCAGCAGCTACCGGGGAACCATGAGCAATCAGCCCCAGCATTTT
>TRBJ2-3|TRBD2|TRBV7-2|.
CASSRGSGYGDTQYF
TGTGCCAGCAGCCGAGGTAGCGGGTACGGAGATACGCAGTATTTT
>TRBJ1-5|.|TRBV6-1|many
CASSEGRSNQPQHF
TGTGCCAGCAGTGAAGGGCGGAGCAATCAGCCCCAGCATTTT
>TRBJ1-4|.|TRBV3-1|many
CASSPNGAAWNEKLFF
TGTGCCAGCAGCCCAAATGGGGCGGCCTGGAATGAAAAACTGTTTTTT
>TRBJ1-6|TRBD1|TRBV6-1|many
CASSGGQGSSPLHF
TGTGCCAGCAGTGGAGGACAGGGTTCCTCACCCCTCCACTTT
>TRBJ2-1|.|TRBV11-2|many
CASSSNRGRNEQFF
TGTGCCAGCAGCTCCAACCGGGGCCGAAATGAGCAGTTCTTC
>TRBJ1-4|.|TRBV5-1|many
CASSTGQFNEKLFF
TGCGCCAGCAGCACCGGACAGTTTAATGAAAAACTGTTTTTT
>TRBJ1-1|TRBD1|TRBV7-8|many
CASSPRQGADAEAFF
TGTGCCAGCAGCCCGCGACAGGGGGCTGACGCTGAAGCTTTCTTT
>TRBJ2-3|TRBD2|TRBV20-1|.
CSALAGYTDTQYF
TGCAGTGCTCTAGCGGGGTACACAGATACGCAGTATTTT
>TRBJ2-7|TRBD1|TRBV10-3|few
CAISGTGNTYEQYF
TGTGCCATCAGTGGGACAGGGAATACCTACGAGCAGTACTTC
>TRBJ2-2|TRBD2|TRBV11-2|many
CASSLTLMGGSTGELFF
TGTGCCAGCAGCTTAACCCTAATGGGGGGGAGCACCGGGGAGCTGTTTTTT
>TRBJ2-3|TRBD1|TRBV5-4|few
CASSLNRGRADTQYF
TGTGCCAGCAGCTTGAACAGGGGTAGAGCAGATACGCAGTATTTT
>TRBJ1-5|.|TRBV19|.
CASTGGFNQPQHF
TGTGCCAGTACCGGTGGGTTCAATCAGCCCCAGCATTTT
>TRBJ2-2|.|TRBV6-5|many
CASSYQTGSGAGELFF
TGTGCCAGCAGTTACCAGACAGGCTCCGGGGCCGGGGAGCTGTTTTTT
>TRBJ1-1|.|TRBV20-1|few
CSVRPKNTEAFF
TGCAGTGTTCGGCCGAAGAACACTGAAGCTTTCTTT
>TRBJ1-2|TRBD1|TRBV2|many
CASSEAGQGNGYTF
TGTGCCAGCAGTGAAGCGGGACAGGGTAATGGCTACACCTTC
>TRBJ1-3|.|TRBV6-1|.
CASSTDPPGNTIYF
TGTGCCAGCAGTACAGACCCACCTGGAAACACCATATATTTT
>TRBJ2-1|TRBD2|TRBV7-8|many
CASSTIKAGRAYMNEQFF
TGTGCCAGCAGCACTATCAAAGCTGGGAGGGCCTATATGAATGAGCAGTTCTTC
>TRBJ2-5|.|TRBV20-1|many
CSASNGETQYF
TGCAGTGCTAGCAACGGGGAGACCCAGTACTTC
>TRBJ2-4|TRBD1|TRBV5-1|.
CASSLWTGNGHIQYF
TGCGCCAGCAGCTTGTGGACAGGAAATGGGCACATTCAGTACTTC
>TRBJ2-3|TRBD2|TRBV15|few
CATSSRLAGGSTDTQYF
TGTGCCACCAGTTCAAGGCTAGCGGGGGGAAGCACAGATACGCAGTATTTT
>TRBJ2-4|.|TRBV3-1|many
CASSHTDLAKNIQYF
TGTGCCAGCAGCCACACGGACCTAGCCAAAAACATTCAGTACTTC
>TRBJ1-5|.|TRBV2|few
CASSEVRGRRGQPQHF
TGTGCCAGCAGTGAAGTCCGGGGGAGGAGAGGGCAGCCCCAGCATTTT
>TRBJ2-1|.|TRBV9|few
CASSVADTLNEQFF
TGTGCCAGCAGCGTAGCGGATACCCTCAATGAGCAGTTCTTC
>TRBJ2-7|.|TRBV29-1|few
CSAKSGTSSYEQYF
TGCAGCGCAAAAAGCGGGACAAGCTCCTACGAGCAGTACTTC
>TRBJ2-1|TRBD1|TRBV20-1|.
CSASETTGDYNEQFF
TGCAGTGCTAGCGAAACGACAGGGGACTACAATGAGCAGTTCTTC
>TRBJ2-7|TRBD2|TRBV6-1|.
CASSPTSGSLEQYF
TGTGCCAGCAGCCCGACTAGCGGGAGCCTGGAGCAGTACTTC
>TRBJ2-1|TRBD1|TRBV7-9|many
CASSSTGQGRATYNEQFF
TGTGCCAGCAGCTCGACAGGACAGGGACGCGCTACTTACAATGAGCAGTTCTTC
>TRBJ2-3|.|TRBV19|few
CASSIPSPTGDTQYF
TGTGCCAGTAGTATCCCATCTCCGACCGGAGATACGCAGTATTTT
>TRBJ2-1|.|TRBV24-1|few
CATSDLLDLGNEQFF
TGTGCCACCAGTGATTTGCTAGATTTGGGCAATGAGCAGTTCTTC
>TRBJ2-1|.|TRBV20-1|many
CSAISGFYNEQFF
TGCAGTGCTATTAGCGGTTTCTACAATGAGCAGTTCTTC
>TRBJ1-2|.|TRBV6-1|.
CASRSAGELYGYTF
TGTGCCAGCAGGTCGGCAGGGGAACTCTATGGCTACACCTTC
>TRBJ2-7|TRBD2|TRBV12-3/TRBV12-4|many
CASSAGGSAYEQYF
TGTGCCAGCAGCGCGGGCGGGAGCGCCTACGAGCAGTACTTC
>TRBJ2-1|.|TRBV12-3/TRBV12-4|many
CASSIYYNEQFF
TGTGCCAGCAGCATCTATTACAATGAGCAGTTCTTC
>TRBJ1-1|TRBD1|TRBV27|many
CATHADRDLNTEAFF
TGTGCCACCCACGCCGACAGGGATTTAAACACTGAAGCTTTCTTT
>TRBJ2-7|.|TRBV6-1|many
CASRWAGPNYEQYF
TGTGCCAGCCGGTGGGCAGGGCCCAACTACGAGCAGTACTTC
>TRBJ2-3|TRBD1|TRBV6-2/TRBV6-3|few
CASSYFRGRGTDTQYF
TGTGCCAGCAGTTACTTCAGGGGGCGCGGCACAGATACGCAGTATTTT
>TRBJ2-5|TRBD1|TRBV29-1|many
CSSIGQADQETQYF
TGCAGCTCGATCGGACAGGCCGATCAAGAGACCCAGTACTTC
>TRBJ2-7|.|TRBV3-1|many
CASSLYLEQYF
TGTGCCAGCAGCCTATATCTCGAGCAGTACTTC
>TRBJ2-2|.|TRBV7-9|.
CASSLWTENTGELFF
TGTGCCAGCAGCTTATGGACAGAGAACACCGGGGAGCTGTTTTTT
>TRBJ1-1|TRBD1|TRBV12-3/TRBV12-4|many
CASSKQGWSTEAFF
TGTGCCAGCAGTAAACAGGGGTGGAGCACTGAAGCTTTCTTT
>TRBJ1-1|.|TRBV29-1|few
CSVVRGANTEAFF
TGCAGCGTTGTGCGGGGGGCGAACACTGAAGCTTTCTTT
>TRBJ2-6|.|TRBV6-2/TRBV6-3|many
CASSYPTRETGPNWRGANVLTF
TGTGCCAGCAGTTACCCGACTCGGGAGACAGGGCCAAATTGGCGTGGGGCCAACGTCCTGACTTTC
>TRBJ2-3|.|TRBV20-1|many
CSAERSSADTQYF
TGCAGTGCGGAAAGGAGTAGCGCAGATACGCAGTATTTT
>TRBJ1-2|TRBD1|TRBV12-3/TRBV12-4|many
CASSSDRGPDGYTF
TGTGCCAGCAGTTCGGACAGGGGACCGGATGGCTACACCTTC
>TRBJ1-4|TRBD1|TRBV6-5|.
CASSYSGTGGEKLFF
TGTGCCAGCAGTTACTCCGGGACAGGGGGCGAAAAACTGTTTTTT
>TRBJ2-7|.|TRBV20-1|many
CSARDPSGLMWGEQYF
TGCAGTGCTAGAGACCCATCGGGACTCATGTGGGGCGAGCAGTACTTC
>TRBJ1-5|TRBD1|TRBV3-1|few
CASSQAGTDNQPQHF
TGTGCCAGCAGCCAAGCCGGGACAGACAATCAGCCCCAGCATTTT
>TRBJ1-1|TRBD1|TRBV6-1|many
CASSTYRGPPTEAFF
TGTGCCAGCAGTACTTACAGGGGGCCGCCCACTGAAGCTTTCTTT
>TRBJ1-1|.|TRBV4-1|.
CASSQTGTEAFF
TGCGCCAGCAGCCAAACAGGGACTGAAGCTTTCTTT
>TRBJ2-3|.|TRBV6-5|.
CASSYGGEVTDTQYF
TGTGCCAGCAGTTACGGAGGGGAAGTGACAGATACGCAGTATTTT